This TCR beta chain was obtained from a study of T-cell reconstitution after alpha-beta-depleted transplantation in children. Unique molecular identifiers were built into the TCRbeta library. MiXCR, applied by TCRdb to the PCR reads, yields one record per CDR3 protein. Here the sample spans some 490,000 distinct CDR3 sequences, under 15% being singletons. This clonotype was seen only a few times. Trimming pared 6 bases from V and 0 bases from J, leaving 9 bases between. Germline V lookup: CDR1 SGHRS, CDR2 YFSETQ. The CDR3 runs 14 residues. The receptor was isolated from a human donor who donated a stem cell graft to a child with combined immunodeficiency. Here the sequenced sample was PBMCs from the stem cell graft donor, taken from the stem cell graft. The rearrangement links TRBV5-1 to TRBJ2-2; D is uncertain. The CDR3 region is CASMRGTNTGELFF. In DNA, the CDR3 is TGCGCCAGCATGCGTGGAACGAACACCGGGGAGCTGTTTTTT.